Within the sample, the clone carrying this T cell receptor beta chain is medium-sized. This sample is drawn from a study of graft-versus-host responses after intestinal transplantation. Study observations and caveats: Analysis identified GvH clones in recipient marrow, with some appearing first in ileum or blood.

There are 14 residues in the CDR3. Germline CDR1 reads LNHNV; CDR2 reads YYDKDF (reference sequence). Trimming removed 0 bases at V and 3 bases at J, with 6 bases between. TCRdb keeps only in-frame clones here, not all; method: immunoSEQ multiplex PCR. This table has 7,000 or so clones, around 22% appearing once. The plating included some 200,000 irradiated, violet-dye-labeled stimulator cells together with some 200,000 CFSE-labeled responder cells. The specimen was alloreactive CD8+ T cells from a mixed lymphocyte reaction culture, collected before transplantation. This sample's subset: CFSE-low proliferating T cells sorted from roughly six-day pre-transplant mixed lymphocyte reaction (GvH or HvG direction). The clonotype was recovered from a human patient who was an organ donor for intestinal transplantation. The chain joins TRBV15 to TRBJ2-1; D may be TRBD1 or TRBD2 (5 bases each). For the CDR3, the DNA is TGTGCCACCAGCAGAGAGGGGGACTACAATGAGCAGTTCTTC. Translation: CATSREGDYNEQFF.